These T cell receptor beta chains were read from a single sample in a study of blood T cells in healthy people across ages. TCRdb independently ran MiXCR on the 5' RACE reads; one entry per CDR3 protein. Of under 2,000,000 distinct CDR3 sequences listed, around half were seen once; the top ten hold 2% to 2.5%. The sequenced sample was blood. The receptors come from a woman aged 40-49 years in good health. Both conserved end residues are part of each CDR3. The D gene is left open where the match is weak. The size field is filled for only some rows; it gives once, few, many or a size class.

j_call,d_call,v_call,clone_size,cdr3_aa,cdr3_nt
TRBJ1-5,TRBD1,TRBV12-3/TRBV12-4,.,CASSGTGGLRQPQHF,TGTGCCAGCAGTGGGACAGGGGGCTTGAGGCAGCCCCAGCATTTT
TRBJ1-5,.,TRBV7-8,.,CASSLGGYREQPQHF,TGTGCCAGCAGCTTAGGGGGTTACAGGGAACAGCCCCAGCATTTT
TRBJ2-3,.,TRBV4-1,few,CASSQGGLMEADTQYF,TGCGCCAGCAGCCAAGGGGGACTCATGGAGGCGGATACGCAGTATTTT
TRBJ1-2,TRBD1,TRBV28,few,CASIPGQINYGYTF,TGTGCCAGCATCCCGGGACAGATTAACTATGGCTACACCTTC
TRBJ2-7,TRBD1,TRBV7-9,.,CASRGTGEWSYNEQYF,TGTGCCAGCAGAGGGACAGGGGAATGGTCCTACAATGAGCAGTACTTC
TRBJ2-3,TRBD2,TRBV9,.,CASSVGAGDTDTQYF,TGTGCCAGCAGCGTAGGGGCGGGGGACACAGATACGCAGTATTTT
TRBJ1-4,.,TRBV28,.,CASSLTRPTNEKLFF,TGTGCCAGCAGTTTAACCCGGCCAACTAATGAAAAACTGTTTTTT
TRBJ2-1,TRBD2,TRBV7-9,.,CASSLTGGQNEQFF,TGTGCCAGCAGCTTAACGGGGGGGCAAAATGAGCAGTTCTTC
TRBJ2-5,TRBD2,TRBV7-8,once,CASSLGLAGGTNEQYF,TGTGCCAGCAGCTTAGGATTAGCGGGGGGAACCAATGAGCAGTACTTC
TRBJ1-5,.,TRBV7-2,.,CASSFGVNEDQPQHF,TGTGCCAGCAGCTTCGGAGTCAACGAGGATCAGCCCCAGCATTTT
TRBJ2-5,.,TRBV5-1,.,CASSVKGPETQYF,TGCGCCAGCAGCGTAAAGGGCCCAGAGACCCAGTACTTC
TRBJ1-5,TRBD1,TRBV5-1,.,CASSPGTGAPLQPQHF,TGCGCCAGCAGCCCCGGGACAGGGGCGCCTCTTCAGCCCCAGCATTTT
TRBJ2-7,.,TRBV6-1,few,CASSEVGWTISNEQYF,TGTGCCAGCAGTGAAGTAGGGTGGACCATCAGCAACGAGCAGTACTTC
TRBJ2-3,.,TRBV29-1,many,CSVHLDSTDTQYF,TGCAGCGTTCACCTGGACAGCACAGATACGCAGTATTTT
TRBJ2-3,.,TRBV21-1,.,CASSNPDRGREDTQYF,TGTGCCAGCAGCAACCCAGACAGGGGTCGAGAAGATACGCAGTATTTT
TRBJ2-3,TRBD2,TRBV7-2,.,CASSLDTSGTDTQYF,TGTGCCAGCAGCTTAGATACTAGCGGAACAGATACGCAGTATTTT